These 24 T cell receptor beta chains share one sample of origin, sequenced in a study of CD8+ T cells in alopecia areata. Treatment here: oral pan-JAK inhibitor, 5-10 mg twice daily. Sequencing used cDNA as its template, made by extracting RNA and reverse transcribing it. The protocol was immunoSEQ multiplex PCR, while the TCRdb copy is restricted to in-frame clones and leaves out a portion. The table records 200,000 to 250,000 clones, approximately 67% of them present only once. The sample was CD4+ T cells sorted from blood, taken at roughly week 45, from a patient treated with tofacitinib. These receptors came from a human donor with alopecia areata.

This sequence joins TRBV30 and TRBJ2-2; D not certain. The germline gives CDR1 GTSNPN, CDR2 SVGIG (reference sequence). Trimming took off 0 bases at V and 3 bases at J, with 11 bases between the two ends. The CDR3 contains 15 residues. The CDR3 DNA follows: TGTGCCTGGAGTGTAATGGGTGTGGACACCGGGGAGCTGTTTTTT. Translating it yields CAWSVMGVDTGELFF.

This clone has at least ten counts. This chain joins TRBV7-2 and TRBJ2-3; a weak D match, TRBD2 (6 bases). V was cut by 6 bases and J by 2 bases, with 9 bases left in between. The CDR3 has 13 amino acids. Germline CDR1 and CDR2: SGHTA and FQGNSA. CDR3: CASSRGNTDTQYF. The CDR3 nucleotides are TGTGCCAGCAGTCGGGGGAACACAGATACGCAGTATTTT. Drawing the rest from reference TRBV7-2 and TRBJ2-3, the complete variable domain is GAGVSQSPSNKVTEKGKDVELRCDPISGHTALYWYRQSLGQGLEFLIYFQGNSAPDKSGLPSDRFSAERTGGSVSTLTIQRTQQEDSAVYLCASSRGNTDTQYFGPGTRLTVL.

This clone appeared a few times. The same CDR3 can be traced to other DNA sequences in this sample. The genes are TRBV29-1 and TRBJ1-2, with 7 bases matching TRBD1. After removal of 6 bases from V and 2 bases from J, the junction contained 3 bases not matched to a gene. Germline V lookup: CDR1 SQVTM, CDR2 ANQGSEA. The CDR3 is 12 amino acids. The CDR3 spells CSVATGNYGYTF. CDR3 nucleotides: TGCAGCGTCGCGACAGGGAACTATGGCTACACCTTC. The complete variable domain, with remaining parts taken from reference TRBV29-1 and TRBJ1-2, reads SAVISQKPSRDICQRGTSLTIQCQVDSQVTMMFWYRQQPGQSLTLIATANQGSEATYESGFVIDKFPISRPNLTFSTLTVSNMSPEDSSIYLCSVATGNYGYTFGSGTRLTVV.

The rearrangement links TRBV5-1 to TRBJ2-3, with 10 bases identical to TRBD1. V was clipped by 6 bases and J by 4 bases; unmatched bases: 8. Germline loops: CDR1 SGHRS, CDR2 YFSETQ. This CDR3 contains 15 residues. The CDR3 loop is CASKSGQGRADTQYF. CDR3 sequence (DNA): TGCGCCAGCAAGTCGGGACAGGGGCGGGCAGATACGCAGTATTTT.

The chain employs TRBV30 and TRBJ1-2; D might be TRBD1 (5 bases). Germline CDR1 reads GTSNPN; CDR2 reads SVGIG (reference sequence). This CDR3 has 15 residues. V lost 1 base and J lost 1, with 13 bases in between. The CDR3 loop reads CAWSDPGLHNYGYTF. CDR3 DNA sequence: TGTGCCTGGAGTGACCCGGGACTTCATAACTATGGCTACACCTTC.

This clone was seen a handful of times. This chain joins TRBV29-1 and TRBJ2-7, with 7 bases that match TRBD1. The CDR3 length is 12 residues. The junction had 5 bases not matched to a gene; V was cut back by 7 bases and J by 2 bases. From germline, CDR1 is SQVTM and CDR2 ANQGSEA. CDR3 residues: CSARDSAYEQYF. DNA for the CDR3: TGCAGCGCTCGGGACAGCGCCTACGAGCAGTACTTC.

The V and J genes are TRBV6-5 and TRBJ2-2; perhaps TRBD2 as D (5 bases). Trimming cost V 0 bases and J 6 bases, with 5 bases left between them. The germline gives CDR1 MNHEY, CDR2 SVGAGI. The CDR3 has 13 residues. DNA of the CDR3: TGTGCCAGCAGTTACTCGAGGGCCGGGGAGCTGTTTTTT. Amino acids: CASSYSRAGELFF.

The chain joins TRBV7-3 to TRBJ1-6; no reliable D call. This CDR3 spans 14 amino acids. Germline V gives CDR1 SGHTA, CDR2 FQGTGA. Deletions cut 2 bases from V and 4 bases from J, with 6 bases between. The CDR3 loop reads CASSLGNYNSPLHF. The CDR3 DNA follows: TGTGCCAGCAGCTTAGGGAATTATAATTCACCCCTCCACTTT.

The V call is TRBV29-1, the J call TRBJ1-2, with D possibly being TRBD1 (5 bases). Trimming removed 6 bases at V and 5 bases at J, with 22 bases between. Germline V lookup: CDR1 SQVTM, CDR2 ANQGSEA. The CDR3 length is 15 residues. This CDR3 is CSVENPTGTFYGYTF. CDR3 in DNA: TGCAGCGTAGAAAACCCAACCGGGACTTTTTATGGCTACACCTTC. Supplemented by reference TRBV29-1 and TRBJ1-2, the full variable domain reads SAVISQKPSRDICQRGTSLTIQCQVDSQVTMMFWYRQQPGQSLTLIATANQGSEATYESGFVIDKFPISRPNLTFSTLTVSNMSPEDSSIYLCSVENPTGTFYGYTFGSGTRLTVV.

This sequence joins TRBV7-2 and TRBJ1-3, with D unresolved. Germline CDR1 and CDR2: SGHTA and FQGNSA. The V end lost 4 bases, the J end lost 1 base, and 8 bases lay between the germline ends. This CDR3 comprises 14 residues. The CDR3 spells CASSWRRSGNTIYF. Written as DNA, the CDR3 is TGTGCCAGCAGCTGGAGGAGATCTGGAAACACCATATATTTT.

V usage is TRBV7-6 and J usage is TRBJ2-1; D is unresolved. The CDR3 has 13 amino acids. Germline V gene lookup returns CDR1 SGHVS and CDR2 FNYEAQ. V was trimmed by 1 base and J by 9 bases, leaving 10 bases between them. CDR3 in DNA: TGTGCCAGCAGCTTAGGGGGTGTCGGTGAGCAGTTCTTC. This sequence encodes CASSLGGVGEQFF.

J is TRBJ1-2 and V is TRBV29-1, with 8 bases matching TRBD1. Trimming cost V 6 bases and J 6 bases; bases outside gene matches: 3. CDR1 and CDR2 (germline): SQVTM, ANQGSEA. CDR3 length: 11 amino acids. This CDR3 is CSVQTGDGYTF. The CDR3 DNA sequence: TGCAGCGTCCAGACAGGGGATGGCTACACCTTC.

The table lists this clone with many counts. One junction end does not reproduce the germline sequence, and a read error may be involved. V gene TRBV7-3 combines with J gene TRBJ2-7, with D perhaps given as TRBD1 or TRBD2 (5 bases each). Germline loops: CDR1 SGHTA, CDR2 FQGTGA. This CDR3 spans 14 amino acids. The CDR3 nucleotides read TGTGCCAGCAGCCCCACTGGGACCTCCCACGAGCAGTACTTC. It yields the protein CASSPTGTSHEQYF.

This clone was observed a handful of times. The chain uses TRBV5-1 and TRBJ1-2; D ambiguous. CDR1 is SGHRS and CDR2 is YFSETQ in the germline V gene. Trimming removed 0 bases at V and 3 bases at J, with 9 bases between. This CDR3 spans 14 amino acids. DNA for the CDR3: TGCGCCAGCAGCTTGGCCTTAAGGGACTATGGCTACACCTTC. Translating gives CASSLALRDYGYTF.

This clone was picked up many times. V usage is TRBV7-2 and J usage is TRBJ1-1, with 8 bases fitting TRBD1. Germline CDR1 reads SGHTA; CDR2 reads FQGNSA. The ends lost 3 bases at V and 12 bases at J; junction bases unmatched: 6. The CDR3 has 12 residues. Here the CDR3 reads CASSFRTGKTFF. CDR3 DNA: TGTGCCAGCAGCTTTCGGACAGGGAAAACTTTCTTT.

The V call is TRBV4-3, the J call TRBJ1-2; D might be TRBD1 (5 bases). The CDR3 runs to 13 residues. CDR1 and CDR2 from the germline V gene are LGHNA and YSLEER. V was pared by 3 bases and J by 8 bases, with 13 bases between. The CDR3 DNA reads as TGCGCCAGCAGCCATGAAGACAGTTACGGCTACACCTTC. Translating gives CASSHEDSYGYTF.

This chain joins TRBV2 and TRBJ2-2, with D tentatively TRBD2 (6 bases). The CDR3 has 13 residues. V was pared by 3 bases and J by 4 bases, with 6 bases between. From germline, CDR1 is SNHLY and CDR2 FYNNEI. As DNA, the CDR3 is TGTGCCAGCAGTGAGCGGGGCACCGGGGAGCTGTTTTTT. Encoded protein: CASSERGTGELFF.

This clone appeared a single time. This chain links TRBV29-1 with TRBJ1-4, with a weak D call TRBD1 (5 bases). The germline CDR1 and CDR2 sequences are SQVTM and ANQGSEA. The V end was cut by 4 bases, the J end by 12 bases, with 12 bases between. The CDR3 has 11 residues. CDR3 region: CSVVGGAELFF. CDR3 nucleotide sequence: TGCAGCGTTGTAGGAGGGGCGGAACTGTTTTTT.

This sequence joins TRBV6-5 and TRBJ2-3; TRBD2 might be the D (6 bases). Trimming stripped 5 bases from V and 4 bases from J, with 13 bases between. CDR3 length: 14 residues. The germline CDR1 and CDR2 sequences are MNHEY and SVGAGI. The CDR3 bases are TGTGCCAGCAGTCTAGGCGGGGTAGCAGATACGCAGTATTTT. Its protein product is CASSLGGVADTQYF.

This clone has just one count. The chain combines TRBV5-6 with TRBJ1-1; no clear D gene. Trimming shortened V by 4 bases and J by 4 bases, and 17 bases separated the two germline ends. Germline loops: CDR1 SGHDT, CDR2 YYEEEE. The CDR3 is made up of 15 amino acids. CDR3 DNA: TGTGCCAGCAGCACTTCCGATACTGCTCGCACTGAAGCTTTCTTT. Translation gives CASSTSDTARTEAFF.

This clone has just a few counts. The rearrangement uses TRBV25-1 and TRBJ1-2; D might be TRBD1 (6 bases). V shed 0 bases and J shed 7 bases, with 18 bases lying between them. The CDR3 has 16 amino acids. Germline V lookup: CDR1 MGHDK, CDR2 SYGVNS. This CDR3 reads CASSEYGGQGGGGYTF. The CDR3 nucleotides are TGTGCCAGCAGTGAATACGGTGGCCAAGGGGGTGGTGGCTACACCTTC.

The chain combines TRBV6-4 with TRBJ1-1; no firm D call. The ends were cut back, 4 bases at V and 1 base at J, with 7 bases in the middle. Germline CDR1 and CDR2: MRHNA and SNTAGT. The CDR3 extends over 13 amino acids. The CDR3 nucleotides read TGTGCCAGCAGTGCCACGGGGAACACTGAAGCTTTCTTT. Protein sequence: CASSATGNTEAFF.

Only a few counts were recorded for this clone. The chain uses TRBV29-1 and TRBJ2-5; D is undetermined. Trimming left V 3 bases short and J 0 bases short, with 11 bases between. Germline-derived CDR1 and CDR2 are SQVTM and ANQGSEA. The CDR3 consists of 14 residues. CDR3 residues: CSVEFHEYQETQYF. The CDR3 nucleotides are TGCAGCGTTGAGTTCCACGAATACCAAGAGACCCAGTACTTC. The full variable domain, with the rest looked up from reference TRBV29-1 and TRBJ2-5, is SAVISQKPSRDICQRGTSLTIQCQVDSQVTMMFWYRQQPGQSLTLIATANQGSEATYESGFVIDKFPISRPNLTFSTLTVSNMSPEDSSIYLCSVEFHEYQETQYFGPGTRLLVL.

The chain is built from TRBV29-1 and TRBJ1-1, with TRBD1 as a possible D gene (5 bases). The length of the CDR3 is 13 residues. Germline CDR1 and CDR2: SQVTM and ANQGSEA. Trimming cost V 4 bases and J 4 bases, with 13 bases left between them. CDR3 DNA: TGCAGCGTTGGAAAGGGGTTGACCACTGAAGCTTTCTTT. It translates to CSVGKGLTTEAFF.